Sequencing of this T cell receptor beta chain was carried out in a study of cytomegalovirus exposure and HLA in healthy donors. Generated by immunoSEQ multiplex PCR, the TCRdb table keeps only in-frame clones and is missing some. In the table there are roughly 56,000 clones, just over 90% of which are singletons. On this clone: Its antigen remains unknown.

The donors belonged to the roughly 130-subject validation cohort, separate from the roughly 670-subject first cohort. Study-level findings and limits: The study listed 164 cytomegalovirus-associated TCR beta chains. Subsequent analysis of the 120 or so validation repertoires found a tendency for first-cohort TCR clusters to co-occur.

V shed 6 bases, J shed 1 base, and the junction held 5 bases outside the gene matches. The CDR3 covers 16 residues. CDR1 and CDR2 from the germline V gene are WNHNN and SYGVQD (reference sequence). The V call is TRBV10-1, the J call TRBJ2-2; 10 bases agree with TRBD2. The TCR sequence derives from a man between 18 and 29 years old in good health and CMV-seronegative. Specimen: PBMCs. The CDR3 loop is CASSRTSGMNTGELFF. The CDR3 DNA follows: TGCGCCAGCAGCCGGACTAGCGGTATGAACACCGGGGAGCTGTTTTTT.